This T cell receptor beta chain stems from a study of glioma-infiltrating T cells. This clonotype has at least ten counts. Its antigen is unidentified. Amplification of TCR alpha and beta CDR3 regions from RNA used iRepertoire nested multiplex PCR. Input was roughly 100-450 ng of tissue mRNA or PBMC total RNA. TCRdb reanalysed the multiplex PCR reads using MiXCR and keeps one entry per CDR3 protein. The sample lists roughly 190,000 distinct CDR3 sequences; around 30% were seen once. The V end was cut by 6 bases, the J end by 1 base, with 18 bases between. The germline V gene encodes CDR1 MDHEN and CDR2 SYDVKM. This CDR3 has 16 residues. Whole-study results and caveats: Gliomas, especially low-grade, showed above-expected tissue-blood divergence; non-neoplastic patients showed below. Very few CDR3 sequences were shared between tissue and blood.

This receptor was identified in a human donor with low-grade glioma or glioblastoma, undergoing nonglioma brain surgery, or in good health (not recorded which). The chain links TRBV28 to TRBJ1-1; no firm D call. The sample taken for sequencing was glioma tissue, nonneoplastic brain tissue, or PBMCs (not recorded which). CDR3 in DNA: TGTGCCAGCAGAGAGAAGTTGGTCCGCAAGAACACTGAAGCTTTCTTT. It encodes CASREKLVRKNTEAFF.